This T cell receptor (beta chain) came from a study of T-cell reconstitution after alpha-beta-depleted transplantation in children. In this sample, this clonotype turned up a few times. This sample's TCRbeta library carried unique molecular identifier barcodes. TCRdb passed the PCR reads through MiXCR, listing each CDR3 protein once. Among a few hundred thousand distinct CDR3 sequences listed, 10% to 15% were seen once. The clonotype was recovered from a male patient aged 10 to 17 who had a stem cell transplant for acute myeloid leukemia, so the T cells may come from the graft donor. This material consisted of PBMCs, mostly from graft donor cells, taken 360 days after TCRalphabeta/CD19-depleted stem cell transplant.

The CDR3 nucleotides read TGTGCCAGCAGTATATGGACTAGCGAACCATACGAGCAGTACTTC. Translation gives CASSIWTSEPYEQYF. This chain uses TRBV12-3 or TRBV12-4 with TRBJ2-7; 9 nucleotides align to TRBD2. V lost 5 bases, J lost 4 bases, and 9 bases stayed unmatched. This CDR3 region has 15 residues.